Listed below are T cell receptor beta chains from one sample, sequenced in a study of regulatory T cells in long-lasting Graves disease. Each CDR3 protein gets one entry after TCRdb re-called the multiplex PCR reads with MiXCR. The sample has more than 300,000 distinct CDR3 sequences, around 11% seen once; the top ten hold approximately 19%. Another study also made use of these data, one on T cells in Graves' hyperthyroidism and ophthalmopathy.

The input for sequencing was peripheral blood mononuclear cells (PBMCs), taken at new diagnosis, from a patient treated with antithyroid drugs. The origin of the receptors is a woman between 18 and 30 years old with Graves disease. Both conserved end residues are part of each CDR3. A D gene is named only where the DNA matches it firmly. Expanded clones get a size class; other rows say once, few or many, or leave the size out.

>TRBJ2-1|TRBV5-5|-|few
TGTGCCAGCAGCATTAGCCCGAGCTCCTACAATGAGCAGTTCTTC
CASSISPSSYNEQFF
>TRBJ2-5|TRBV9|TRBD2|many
TGTGCCAGCAGCGTAGCCCCTAGCGGGGGGCAAGAGACCCAGTACTTC
CASSVAPSGGQETQYF
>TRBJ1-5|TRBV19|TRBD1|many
TGTGCCAGTAGTATAGAGACAGGGGGAACGAATCAGCCCCAGCATTTT
CASSIETGGTNQPQHF
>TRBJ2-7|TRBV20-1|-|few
TGCAGTGCTGAGAAGACCGCCAACGAGCAGTACTTC
CSAEKTANEQYF
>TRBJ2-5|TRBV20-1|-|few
TGCAGTGCGAATGACGGATTCCAAGAGACCCAGTACTTC
CSANDGFQETQYF
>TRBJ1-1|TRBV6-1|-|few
TGTGCCAGCACCTCCCCTTATCGGTCTGAAGCTTTCTTT
CASTSPYRSEAFF
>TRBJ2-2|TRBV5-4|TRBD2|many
TGTGCCAGCAGCTGGGCACCGGGACTAGCGGGGGGGCCCCGTGTCGGGGAGCTGTTTTTT
CASSWAPGLAGGPRVGELFF
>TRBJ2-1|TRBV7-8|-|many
TGTGCCAGCAGCCTAGGAGTGGCGCGGAATGAGCAGTTCTTC
CASSLGVARNEQFF
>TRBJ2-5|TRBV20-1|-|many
TGCAGTGCTGGTGGGGTTGCACAAGAGACCCAGTACTTC
CSAGGVAQETQYF
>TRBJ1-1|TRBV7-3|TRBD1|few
TGTGCCAGCAGCCTATCCCCGGACAGGGTGGCTTTCTTT
CASSLSPDRVAFF
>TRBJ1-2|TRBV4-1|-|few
TGCGCCAGCAGCCAAGATGGGGGCAGGGTGAACTATGGCTACACCTTC
CASSQDGGRVNYGYTF
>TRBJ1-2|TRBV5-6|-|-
TGTGCCAGCAGCTTCCAGGGGACGCCTGGCTACACCTTC
CASSFQGTPGYTF
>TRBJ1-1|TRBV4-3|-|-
TGCGCCAGCAGCCAAGTTCCCAGGGAGCGGCCTGAAGCTTTCTTT
CASSQVPRERPEAFF
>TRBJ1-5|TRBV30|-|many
TGTGCCTGGAGTGGCGACCGCTATCAGCCCCAGCATTTT
CAWSGDRYQPQHF
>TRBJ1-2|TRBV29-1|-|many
TGCAGCGTGCGAGACAACCTCGGCTATGGCTACACCTTC
CSVRDNLGYGYTF
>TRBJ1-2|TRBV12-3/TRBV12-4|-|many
TGTGCCGAACGAGGCATGAAGGTGGATGGCTACACCTTC
CAERGMKVDGYTF
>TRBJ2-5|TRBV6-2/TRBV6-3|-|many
TGTGCCAGCAGTTACTCGTGGCAGGGGTTGAAGACCCAGTACTTC
CASSYSWQGLKTQYF
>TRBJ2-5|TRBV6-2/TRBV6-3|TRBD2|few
TGTGCCAGCAGACAGACTAGCGGGGGACCCACCCAAGAGACCCAGTACTTC
CASRQTSGGPTQETQYF
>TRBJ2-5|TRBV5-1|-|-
TGCGCCAGCAGCTACTGGACAGACTACGGGGAGACCCAGTACTTC
CASSYWTDYGETQYF
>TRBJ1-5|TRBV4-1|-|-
TGCGCCAGCAGCCAAGGAGCGGCAGCGGGAGATGATACGCAGCATTTT
CASSQGAAAGDDTQHF
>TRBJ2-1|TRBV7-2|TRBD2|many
TGTGCCAGCAGCCTTACTAGCGTCCGGTACAATGAGCAGTTCTTC
CASSLTSVRYNEQFF
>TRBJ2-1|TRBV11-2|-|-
TGTGCCAGCAGCTTAACCCCCGCAAATGAGCAGTTCTTC
CASSLTPANEQFF
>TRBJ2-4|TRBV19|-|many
TGTGCCAGTAGTAGAGAGGGCTGGGGCACTGGAGTTTTCAAAAACATTCAGTACTTC
CASSREGWGTGVFKNIQYF